Listed below are T cell receptor beta chains from one sample, sequenced in a study of tumor and adjacent non-tumor tissue in lung cancer. One entry per CDR3 protein results from TCRdb running MiXCR on the multiplex PCR reads. The sample lists more than 120,000 distinct CDR3 sequences, approximately 72% occurring once. Sequencing was done on a sample of lung tumor tissue. The receptors were gathered from a man aged 55 to 70 with small cell lung cancer. CDR3s include the opening cysteine and the closing phenylalanine or tryptophan.

CDR3,V,J
CSATRTDYEQYF,TRBV20-1,TRBJ2-7
CASSQVLGQCRTEAFF,TRBV4-1,TRBJ1-1
CTSSQVGAATRTNEKLFF,TRBV4-1,TRBJ1-4
CSARDGNTLRDTQYF,TRBV20-1,TRBJ2-3
CVSSNRGRAELETQYF,TRBV12-3/TRBV12-4,TRBJ2-5
CSARDLSGLAETNEQFF,TRBV20-1,TRBJ2-1
CASGLGHNTRELFF,TRBV12-5,TRBJ2-2
CTSSPTSSAMETQYF,TRBV12-3/TRBV12-4,TRBJ2-5
CASNLAGTRQNYGYIF,TRBV11-2,TRBJ1-2
CASFSQSDPGRKLSF,TRBV11-2,TRBJ1-4
CASSLDGTGVSYNEQFF,TRBV11-2,TRBJ2-1
CASSHDGDNEQFF,TRBV5-1,TRBJ2-1
CASSREGGKYEQYF,TRBV7-2,TRBJ2-7
CASSHAAGTAPYEQYF,TRBV4-2,TRBJ2-7
CSALEHSGSKTGELFF,TRBV29-1,TRBJ2-2
CTSSLGKGLVGGLATQYF,TRBV11-2,TRBJ2-5
CASSLAGTGNYKQYF,TRBV11-2,TRBJ2-7
CASSLGMIDDEQFF,TRBV11-2,TRBJ2-1
CAISQERGRPDVQFF,TRBV14,TRBJ2-1
CANSVHGTPSEQYF,TRBV2,TRBJ2-7
CASSGGGYSTDTQHF,TRBV6-1,NA
CASSSSLTSGATYEQYF,TRBV7-9,TRBJ2-7
CASSLSQGACSYEQYF,TRBV5-6,TRBJ2-7
CASSQELAGGYNEQFF,TRBV4-2,TRBJ2-1
CASSRRGGSSYNGQFF,TRBV11-1,TRBJ2-1
CASPRVRDEQFF,TRBV18,TRBJ2-1
CVSSSRDRVDTGELFF,TRBV11-1,TRBJ2-2
CSASPTGGTYQEAQYF,TRBV29-1,TRBJ2-5
CASSVRAGNIQYF,TRBV6-1,TRBJ2-4
CASTGYLAGRNEEFF,TRBV11-2,TRBJ2-1
CASRRAGPNQPQHF,TRBV6-2/TRBV6-3,TRBJ1-5
CASSYQGRPGGELFF,TRBV6-5,TRBJ2-2
CAGSFAGTSGREQFF,TRBV5-5,TRBJ2-1
CASSPGMGDTF,TRBV7-9,TRBJ1-2
CASSPRHGAIDTQYF,TRBV28,TRBJ2-3
CSALRVSMNTEAFF,TRBV20-1,TRBJ1-1
CSSKSRGGRSNQPQHF,TRBV20-1,TRBJ1-5
CASNVEWQMSYEQYF,TRBV11-2,TRBJ2-7
CASSLTGKHPPLHF,TRBV6-5,TRBJ1-6
CSARDLGGRTHLETQYF,TRBV20-1,TRBJ2-5
CSAGYITDTQYF,TRBV20-1,TRBJ2-3
CASSYRHQETQYF,TRBV6-5,TRBJ2-5
CCARDLRSHNEQFF,TRBV20-1,TRBJ2-1
CASSFGTSLNEQFF,TRBV13,TRBJ2-1
CSALQAYEQYF,TRBV20-1,TRBJ2-7
CASSLKPGIDTQYF,TRBV11-2,TRBJ2-3
CASSLDGGTNYTF,TRBV5-5,TRBJ1-2
CAIRHSTGDEQYF,TRBV12-3/TRBV12-4,TRBJ2-7
CSARDRDRGLLAFF,TRBV20-1,TRBJ1-1
CASSLAGGNYGYTF,TRBV5-1,TRBJ1-2
CASSYSLAGGLENTQYF,TRBV6-6,TRBJ2-3